Listed here are 20 T cell receptor beta chains from one sample, sequenced in a study of cytomegalovirus exposure and HLA in healthy donors. Primers included in the PCR were 60 Vbeta and 13 Jbeta primers. TCRdb's table, derived via immunoSEQ multiplex PCR, lists solely in-frame clones and lacks some. The table shows over 150,000 clones, with 87% occurring only once. Sequenced material: PBMCs. The receptor set was obtained from a woman aged 25 to 39 in good health and CMV-seronegative.

J is TRBJ2-5 and V is TRBV6-1; D remains unclear. The end of the DNA fits TRBJ2-7 better, so the J call may be wrong. Per germline, CDR1 MNHNS and CDR2 SASEGT. This CDR3 region has 13 residues. This CDR3 is CASLSGLGYEQYF. CDR3 coding DNA: TGTGCCAGTCTGTCCGGGTTGGGTTACGAGCAGTACTTC.

The chain joins TRBV27 to TRBJ1-1; 9 bases are a match to TRBD1. The germline CDR1 and CDR2 sequences are MNHEY and SMNVEV (reference sequence). The CDR3 totals 15 residues. J lost 5 bases, V lost 5 bases, and 9 bases had no gene match. This chain's CDR3 is CASSPDLGTGTEAFF. CDR3 in DNA: TGTGCCAGCAGTCCAGACTTAGGGACAGGGACTGAAGCTTTCTTT.

This clone came up once. The chain joins TRBV6-5 to TRBJ2-7, with 8 bases fitting TRBD2. Germline V gene data show CDR1 as MNHEY and CDR2 as SVGAGI. This CDR3 region has 14 residues. J was trimmed by 5 bases and V by 7 bases; bases with no gene match: 10. DNA for the CDR3: TGTGCCAGCACCCCGACGGGAGGGCTTGACGAGCAGTACTTC. It is translated as CASTPTGGLDEQYF.

The V gene is TRBV29-1, the J gene TRBJ2-5, with D uncertain. V gave up 3 bases and J gave up 1 base, with 9 bases separating them. Germline lookup yields CDR1 SQVTM and CDR2 ANQGSEA. This CDR3 has 13 amino acids. CDR3 in amino acids: CSVERRLQETQYF. The CDR3, as DNA: TGCAGCGTTGAGCGCAGGCTCCAAGAGACCCAGTACTTC.

This sequence joins TRBV2 and TRBJ2-1; the match to TRBD1 covers 7 bases. Trimming removed 9 bases from V and 3 bases from J; junction bases left unmatched: 8. Germline CDR1 is SNHLY and CDR2 is FYNNEI. The CDR3 sequence is 14 residues long. This CDR3 reads CARIGRQGYNEQFF. The CDR3 DNA reads as TGTGCCAGGATAGGGAGACAGGGCTACAATGAGCAGTTCTTC.

This chain links TRBV19 with TRBJ1-2; D possibly corresponds to TRBD1 (5 bases). V lost 4 bases to trimming and J lost 4 bases, with 19 bases between them. CDR3 length: 16 residues. Per germline, CDR1 LNHDA and CDR2 SQIVND (reference sequence). The CDR3 nucleotides are TGTGCCAGTAGTAGGATGGAAGGGGTTCGGGTCTATGGCTACACCTTC. As protein: CASSRMEGVRVYGYTF.

CDR3: CASSPDRPPGEQFF. CDR3 nucleotides: TGTGCCAGCAGCCCCGACAGGCCGCCGGGTGAGCAGTTCTTC. The chain links TRBV7-6 to TRBJ2-1, with D possibly TRBD1 on 6 matching bases. The CDR3 runs to 14 residues. V shed 5 bases and J shed 9 bases, with 17 bases lying between them. Germline loops: CDR1 SGHVS, CDR2 FNYEAQ.

V and J are TRBV5-4 and TRBJ1-1, with D uncertain. The CDR3 is made up of 14 amino acids. The V and J ends lost 5 bases and 4 bases respectively, with 15 bases between them. Germline CDR1 SGHNT, CDR2 YYREEE (reference sequence). As DNA, the CDR3 is TGTGCCAGCAGACCGCCCGGGGTGACCACTGAAGCTTTCTTT. The encoded protein is CASRPPGVTTEAFF. The full variable domain, its missing parts supplied by reference TRBV5-4 and TRBJ1-1, is ETGVTQSPTHLIKTRGQQVTLRCSSQSGHNTVSWYQQALGQGPQFIFQYYREEENGRGNFPPRFSGLQFPNYSSELNVNALELDDSALYLCASRPPGVTTEAFFGQGTRLTVV.

This clone occurred once. The chain uses TRBV11-2 and TRBJ1-1, with 7 bases aligning to TRBD1. J lost 3 bases, V lost 5 bases, and 9 bases had no gene match. CDR3 size: 15 residues. Germline lookup yields CDR1 SGHAT and CDR2 FQNNGV. The CDR3 sequence is CASSKTGLGDTEAFF. The CDR3 DNA sequence: TGTGCCAGCAGCAAGACAGGGCTTGGGGACACTGAAGCTTTCTTT.

On this clone itself: The junction differs from germline at one of its ends, possibly a read error. The V gene is TRBV29-1, the J gene TRBJ2-7; maybe TRBD2 (6 bases). CDR3 length equals 13 residues. The germline V gene has CDR1 SQVTM and CDR2 ANQGSEA. Here the CDR3 DNA reads TGCAGCGTTGTAGGCGGGGCCTCCTACGTGCAGTACTTC. Protein sequence: CSVVGGASYVQYF.

The rearrangement links TRBV2 to TRBJ2-2; TRBD1 agrees at 9 bases. Trimming at V came to 0 bases and at J to 5 bases, leaving 7 bases not matched to a gene. Germline CDR1 and CDR2: SNHLY and FYNNEI. The CDR3 loop spans 17 amino acids. The CDR3 sequence: CASSEAPGQGRTGELFF. CDR3 nucleotide sequence: TGTGCCAGCAGTGAAGCTCCCGGACAGGGGAGAACCGGGGAGCTGTTTTTT.

The rearrangement links TRBV7-9 to TRBJ2-3; 11 bases match TRBD2. Trimming removed 5 bases from V and 0 bases from J; junction bases left unmatched: 7. CDR3 size: 17 residues. The V gene's germline CDR1 is SEHNR and CDR2 FQNEAQ (reference sequence). CDR3 sequence reads: CASSLLAGAPSTDTQYF. Here the CDR3 DNA reads TGTGCCAGCAGCCTACTAGCGGGGGCCCCTAGCACAGATACGCAGTATTTT.

The chain employs TRBV7-9 and TRBJ1-1, with 8 bases fitting TRBD1. V lost 5 bases to trimming and J lost 6 bases; unmatched junction nucleotides: 11. Germline CDR1 is SEHNR and CDR2 is FQNEAQ (reference sequence). The CDR3 runs to 15 residues. The DNA of the CDR3 is TGTGCCAGCAGCGCAACGGGACAGGCTGGGGCTGAAGCTTTCTTT. It encodes CASSATGQAGAEAFF.

The rearrangement uses TRBV7-9 and TRBJ2-7; D might be TRBD2 (6 bases). The germline CDR1 and CDR2 sequences are SEHNR and FQNEAQ (reference sequence). The germline V and J ends were trimmed by 5 bases and 6 bases, with 11 bases remaining between them. The CDR3 is 12 residues long. CDR3 protein: CASSQTSGEQYF. For the CDR3, the DNA is TGTGCCAGCAGCCAGACTAGTGGCGAGCAGTACTTC.

This chain links TRBV5-1 with TRBJ2-7; D is possibly TRBD2 (5 bases). Trimming shortened V by 7 bases and J by 2 bases, and 10 bases separated the two germline ends. CDR3 length: 12 residues. The germline gives CDR1 SGHRS, CDR2 YFSETQ. CDR3 DNA: TGCGCCAGCCGTGAGGGTCCCTACGAGCAGTACTTC. Translation gives CASREGPYEQYF.

CDR3 in DNA: TGTGCCAGTAGTGCGACTAGCGGGAGCTACAATGAGCAGTTCTTC. Amino acid sequence: CASSATSGSYNEQFF. The gene calls are TRBV19 and TRBJ2-1; 12 bases match TRBD2. After removal of 5 bases from V and 3 bases from J, the junction contained 2 bases not matched to a gene. The CDR3 consists of 15 residues. The V gene's germline CDR1 is LNHDA and CDR2 SQIVND (reference sequence).

The chain recombines TRBV5-6 with TRBJ1-2; D gene ambiguous. The CDR3 loop spans 14 amino acids. V was shortened by 4 bases and J by 8 bases, with 18 bases between the two germline ends. Germline V gives CDR1 SGHDT, CDR2 YYEEEE. The CDR3 sequence is CASSRRAGGGGYTF. CDR3 coding DNA: TGTGCCAGCAGCCGCCGGGCGGGCGGAGGCGGCTACACCTTC. Filled out from reference TRBV5-6 and TRBJ1-2, the complete variable domain reads DAGVTQSPTHLIKTRGQQVTLRCSPKSGHDTVSWYQQALGQGPQFIFQYYEEEERQRGNFPDRFSGHQFPNYSSELNVNALLLGDSALYLCASSRRAGGGGYTFGSGTRLTVV.

This chain links TRBV4-1 with TRBJ2-7, with D unresolved. CDR1 is MGHRA, CDR2 YSYEKL, per germline. This CDR3 comprises 14 residues. V lost 0 bases, J lost 2 bases, and 8 bases lay in between. This CDR3 reads CASSQDGHPYEQYF. CDR3 sequence (DNA): TGCGCCAGCAGCCAAGATGGGCACCCCTACGAGCAGTACTTC.

The rearrangement links TRBV28 to TRBJ2-5, with 10 nucleotides matching TRBD1. Germline CDR1 reads MDHEN; CDR2 reads SYDVKM. With V trimmed by 4 bases and J by 2 bases, 4 bases remained unmatched. CDR3 length equals 15 residues. The CDR3 DNA is TGTGCCAGCAGTTCGGGACAGGGGCTTCAAGAGACCCAGTACTTC. As protein: CASSSGQGLQETQYF.

The chain carries TRBV6-1 and TRBJ2-5; no clear D gene. Per germline, CDR1 MNHNS and CDR2 SASEGT. The CDR3 runs 12 residues. V was pared by 9 bases and J by 2 bases, with 10 bases between. As DNA, the CDR3 is TGTGCCAGTCTGGCTCCTCAAGAGACCCAGTACTTC. This sequence encodes CASLAPQETQYF.